What follows are 21 T cell receptor beta chains derived from one specimen sequenced in a study of identical twins. TCRdb reprocessed the 5' RACE reads with MiXCR, giving one entry per CDR3 protein. The repertoire holds fewer than 550,000 distinct CDR3 sequences, with 13% to 15% as singletons. The data also belong to a second study, concerning yellow fever vaccine responses in identical twins.

The sample consisted of CD4+ T cells sorted from blood. The receptors stem from a woman younger than 35 in good health.

This clonotype was seen ten or more times. The chain combines TRBV7-9 with TRBJ1-6; D unclear. The CDR3 has 13 amino acids. The V gene's germline CDR1 is SEHNR and CDR2 FQNEAQ (reference sequence). Trimming cost V 0 bases and J 6 bases, with 3 bases left between them. CDR3: CASSLASNSPLHF. In DNA, the CDR3 is TGTGCCAGCAGCTTAGCCAGTAATTCACCCCTCCACTTT.

The CDR3 loop is CASSQERGLAADTQYF. The DNA of the CDR3 is TGTGCCAGCAGCCAAGAGAGGGGACTTGCCGCAGATACGCAGTATTTT. The chain joins TRBV4-2 to TRBJ2-3; D might be TRBD2 (6 bases). The V end was cut by 0 bases, the J end by 4 bases, with 14 bases between. CDR1 and CDR2 (germline): LGHNA, YNFKEQ. The CDR3 has 16 amino acids.

This clonotype was seen repeatedly, ten times or more. This chain uses TRBV20-1 with TRBJ2-6, with D maybe TRBD1 (5 bases). The CDR3 is 14 residues long. The germline CDR1 and CDR2 sequences are DFQATT and SNEGSKA (reference sequence). Trimming took off 2 bases at V and 5 bases at J, with 10 bases between the two ends. The CDR3 DNA is TGCAGTGCTAGACAGGGTGGCTGGGCCAACGTCCTGACTTTC. Translating gives CSARQGGWANVLTF.

J is TRBJ2-2 and V is TRBV12-3 or TRBV12-4; D unclear. Trimming pared 2 bases from V and 7 bases from J, leaving 8 bases between. The CDR3 has 13 amino acids. The CDR3 sequence: CASSLSGNGELFF. The CDR3 bases are TGTGCCAGCAGTTTATCCGGAAACGGGGAGCTGTTTTTT.

This clonotype was observed many times. DNA for the CDR3: TGCGCCAGCAGCGCGGGACAGGGAACCTCCTACGAGCAGTACGTC. Protein product: CASSAGQGTSYEQYV. The J gene is TRBJ2-7, the V gene TRBV5-1; 9 bases match TRBD1. CDR3 size: 15 residues. Germline V gene data show CDR1 as SGHRS and CDR2 as YFSETQ. J lost 0 bases, V lost 4 bases, and 5 bases had no gene match.

To note about this clonotype: This could be a read error, since a much larger clone is one nucleotide away. V is TRBV5-1 and J is TRBJ2-2; 11 bases are a match to TRBD2. Germline CDR1 and CDR2: SGHRS and YFSETQ. The CDR3 is 17 residues long. This chain's CDR3 is CASSLTSGSLNTGELIF. The CDR3 DNA follows: TGCGCCAGCAGCTTGACTAGCGGGAGCCTGAACACCGGGGAGCTGATTTTT.

V gene TRBV20-1 combines with J gene TRBJ2-1; the match to TRBD2 covers 14 bases. Germline V gene lookup returns CDR1 DFQATT and CDR2 SNEGSKA (reference sequence). V shed 6 bases and J 0 bases; nucleotides not matched to a gene: 13. The CDR3 runs 19 residues. The DNA of the CDR3 is TGCAGTGCCAACCTGGGACTAGCGGGAGCCTTACGCTCCTACAATGAGCAGTTCTTC. Translated: CSANLGLAGALRSYNEQFF.

V usage is TRBV7-8 and J usage is TRBJ2-2; D is ambiguous. CDR3 length: 13 residues. With 5 bases removed from V and 4 bases from J, the gap between germline ends came to 8 bases. The germline V gene encodes CDR1 SGHVS and CDR2 FQNEAQ. This CDR3 is CASSRVLTGELFF. The CDR3 DNA follows: TGTGCCAGCAGCCGGGTCCTCACCGGGGAGCTGTTTTTT.

Regarding this clonotype: Germline is not matched at one junction end, which may reflect a read error. This sequence joins TRBV6-1 and TRBJ2-3, with TRBD2 identical over 7 bases. This CDR3 comprises 16 residues. Per germline, CDR1 MNHNS and CDR2 SASEGT. The CDR3 is CASNSISGTSTDTQYF. DNA of the CDR3: TGCGCCAGCAACTCGATCAGCGGGACTAGCACAGATACGCAGTATTTT.

The rearrangement joins TRBV5-1 to TRBJ2-1; 9 bases agree with TRBD2. Germline CDR1 and CDR2: SGHRS and YFSETQ. The CDR3 totals 15 residues. With V trimmed by 0 bases and J by 9 bases, 7 bases remained unmatched. Here the CDR3 reads CASSLEASGVAEQFF. The DNA of the CDR3 is TGCGCCAGCAGCTTGGAAGCTAGCGGGGTTGCTGAGCAGTTCTTC.

The rearrangement links TRBV6-5 to TRBJ2-1; TRBD2 agrees at 7 bases. The J segment lost 7 bases and the V segment lost 0 bases, leaving 6 bases of the junction unmatched. CDR1 is MNHEY, CDR2 SVGAGI, per germline. The CDR3 contains 15 residues. Here the CDR3 reads CASSYSAGAANEQFF. CDR3 coding DNA: TGTGCCAGCAGTTACTCTGCGGGAGCGGCTAATGAGCAGTTCTTC.

The table lists this clonotype with a few counts. The final CDR3 position lacks the conserved phenylalanine or tryptophan, pointing to a likely read error. The DNA is left out, because the CDR3 cannot be placed on it with certainty; the CDR3 is given as TCRdb lists it. The chain carries TRBV20-1 and TRBJ2-1; the D call of TRBD2 is as the table states it, not checked on the DNA. From its first to its last residue, the CDR3 has 11 amino acids. Germline values: CDR1 DFQATT, CDR2 SNEGSKA (reference sequence). CDR3: CSASSGLEIPV.

This clonotype was found a few times. The V call is TRBV7-9, the J call TRBJ2-1; 11 bases fit TRBD1. After removal of 2 bases from V and 8 bases from J, the junction contained 11 bases not matched to a gene. The germline gives CDR1 SEHNR, CDR2 FQNEAQ (reference sequence). The CDR3 is 17 residues long. The CDR3 DNA reads as TGTGCCAGCAGCTTATTTGTGTTGGGACAGGGGGACGATGAGCAGTTCTTC. Translating it yields CASSLFVLGQGDDEQFF. The variable domain in full, completed from reference TRBV7-9 and TRBJ2-1, reads DTGVSQNPRHKITKRGQNVTFRCDPISEHNRLYWYRQTLGQGPEFLTYFQNEAQLEKSRLLSDRFSAERPKGSFSTLEIQRTEQGDSAMYLCASSLFVLGQGDDEQFFGPGTRLTVL.

Only a few counts were recorded for this clonotype. V gene TRBV7-8 combines with J gene TRBJ2-1; D might be TRBD1 (6 bases). Trimming took 1 base from V and 1 from J, leaving 11 bases between them. The V gene's germline CDR1 is SGHVS and CDR2 FQNEAQ. This CDR3 comprises 16 residues. The CDR3 spells CASSLVGAWSYNEQFF. CDR3 DNA: TGTGCCAGCAGCTTAGTGGGGGCCTGGTCCTACAATGAGCAGTTCTTC.

This clonotype was seen more than once but under ten times. The gene calls are TRBV12-3 or TRBV12-4 and TRBJ2-5, with 8 bases aligning to TRBD2. The CDR3 loop spans 14 amino acids. The trim removed 3 bases at V and 4 bases at J, leaving 4 bases unmatched. Here the CDR3 reads CASSFRTSSETQYF. CDR3 nucleotides: TGTGCCAGCAGTTTCAGGACTAGCTCAGAGACCCAGTACTTC.

This clonotype was seen a handful of times. The V and J genes are TRBV27 and TRBJ2-5, with 10 bases lining up with TRBD1. Germline trimming cut 3 bases from V and 5 bases from J; bases unmatched to any gene: 3. Germline loops: CDR1 MNHEY, CDR2 SMNVEV (reference sequence). The CDR3 has 14 amino acids. The CDR3, as DNA: TGTGCCAGCAGTTTTACGGGACAGGGGGAGACCCAGTACTTC. Protein product: CASSFTGQGETQYF.

This chain joins TRBV6-6 and TRBJ2-1; D is possibly TRBD1 or TRBD2 (5 bases each). V gave up 5 bases and J gave up 9 bases, with 14 bases separating them. This CDR3 is built from 13 residues. From germline, CDR1 is MNHNY and CDR2 SVGAGI (reference sequence). CDR3 in DNA: TGTGCCAGCAGTGAGGGGTTAAACACTGAGCAGTTCTTC. Residues: CASSEGLNTEQFF.

This clonotype was observed a handful of times. This rearrangement joins TRBV12-3 or TRBV12-4 to TRBJ2-1; perhaps D is TRBD1 or TRBD2 (6 bases each). The CDR3 extends over 15 amino acids. The V end lost 3 bases, the J end lost 6 bases, and 15 bases lay between the germline ends. The chain's CDR3 is CASSFDGGRINEQFF. CDR3 nucleotides: TGTGCCAGCAGTTTTGATGGGGGGCGTATCAATGAGCAGTTCTTC.

This sequence joins TRBV4-1 and TRBJ2-4; D is perhaps TRBD1 (6 bases). The CDR3 contains 20 residues. Trimming took off 0 bases at V and 1 base at J, with 22 bases between the two ends. CDR1 is MGHRA and CDR2 is YSYEKL in the germline V gene. Here the CDR3 reads CASSQDLGARLGVAKNIQYF. The CDR3 bases are TGCGCCAGCAGCCAAGATCTGGGGGCGAGGCTGGGGGTCGCCAAAAACATTCAGTACTTC.

The chain links TRBV19 to TRBJ2-1, with TRBD1 matching over 7 bases. CDR1 is LNHDA, CDR2 SQIVND, per germline (reference sequence). Losses at the gene ends were 5 bases for V and 5 bases for J; bases not matched to a gene: 12. This CDR3 spans 16 amino acids. CDR3 in amino acids: CASSPFNRGGHNEQFF. The CDR3 bases are TGTGCCAGTAGTCCCTTCAACAGGGGCGGTCACAATGAGCAGTTCTTC.

This clonotype was picked up a small number of times. CDR3 sequence: CAAVGVSAKNIQYF. The DNA of the CDR3 is TGTGCCGCAGTGGGGGTGTCCGCCAAAAACATTCAGTACTTC. The chain uses TRBV21-1 and TRBJ2-4; no DNA check was done on the table's D call, TRBD1. TRBV21-1 is reported as a pseudogene. CDR3 length: 14 residues.